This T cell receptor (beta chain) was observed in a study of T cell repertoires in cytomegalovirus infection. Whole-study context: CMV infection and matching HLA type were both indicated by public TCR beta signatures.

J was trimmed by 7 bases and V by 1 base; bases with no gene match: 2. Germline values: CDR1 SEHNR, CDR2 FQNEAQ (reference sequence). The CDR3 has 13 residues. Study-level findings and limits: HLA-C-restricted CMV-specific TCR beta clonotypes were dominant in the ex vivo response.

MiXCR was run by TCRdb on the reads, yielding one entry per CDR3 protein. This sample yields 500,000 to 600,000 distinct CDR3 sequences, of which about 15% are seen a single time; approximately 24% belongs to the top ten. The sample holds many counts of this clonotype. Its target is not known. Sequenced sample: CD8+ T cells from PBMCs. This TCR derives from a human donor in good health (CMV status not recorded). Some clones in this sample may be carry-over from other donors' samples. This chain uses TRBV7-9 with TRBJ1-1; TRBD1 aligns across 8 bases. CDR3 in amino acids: CASSLVDRDEAFF. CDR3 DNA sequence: TGTGCCAGCAGCTTAGTGGACAGGGATGAAGCTTTCTTT.